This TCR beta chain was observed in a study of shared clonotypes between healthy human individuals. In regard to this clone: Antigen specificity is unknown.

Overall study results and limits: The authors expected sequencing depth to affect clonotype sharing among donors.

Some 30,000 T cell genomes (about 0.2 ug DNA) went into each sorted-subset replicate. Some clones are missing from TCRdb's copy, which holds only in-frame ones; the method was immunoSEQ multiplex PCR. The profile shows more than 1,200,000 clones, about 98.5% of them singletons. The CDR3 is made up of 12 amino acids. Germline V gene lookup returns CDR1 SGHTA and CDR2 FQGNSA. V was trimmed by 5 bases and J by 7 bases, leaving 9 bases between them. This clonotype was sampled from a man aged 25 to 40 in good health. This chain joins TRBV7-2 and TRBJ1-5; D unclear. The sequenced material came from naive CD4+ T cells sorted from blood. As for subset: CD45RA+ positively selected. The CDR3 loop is CASSRGNQPQHF. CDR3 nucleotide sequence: TGTGCCAGCAGCCGAGGGAACCAGCCCCAGCATTTT.